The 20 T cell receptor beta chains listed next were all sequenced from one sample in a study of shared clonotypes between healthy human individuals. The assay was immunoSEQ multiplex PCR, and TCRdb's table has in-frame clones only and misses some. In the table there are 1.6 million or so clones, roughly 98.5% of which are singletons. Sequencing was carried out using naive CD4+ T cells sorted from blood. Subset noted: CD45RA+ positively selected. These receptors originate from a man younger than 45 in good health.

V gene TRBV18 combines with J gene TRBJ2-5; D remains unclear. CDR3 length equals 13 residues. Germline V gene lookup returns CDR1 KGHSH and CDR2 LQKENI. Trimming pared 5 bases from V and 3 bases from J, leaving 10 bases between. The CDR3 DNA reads TGTGCCAGCTCATACATCCTGAAAGAGACCCAGTACTTC. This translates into CASSYILKETQYF. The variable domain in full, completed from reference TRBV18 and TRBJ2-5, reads NAGVMQNPRHLVRRRGQEARLRCSPMKGHSHVYWYRQLPEEGLKFMVYLQKENIIDESGMPKERFSAEFPKEGPSILRIQQVVRGDSAAYFCASSYILKETQYFGPGTRLLVL.

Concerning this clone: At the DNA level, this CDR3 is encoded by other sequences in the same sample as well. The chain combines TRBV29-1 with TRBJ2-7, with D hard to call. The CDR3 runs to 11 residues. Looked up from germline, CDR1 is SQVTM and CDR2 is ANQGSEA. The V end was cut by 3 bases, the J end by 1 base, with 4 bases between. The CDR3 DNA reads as TGCAGCGTTGACATATCCTACGAGCAGTACTTC. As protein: CSVDISYEQYF.

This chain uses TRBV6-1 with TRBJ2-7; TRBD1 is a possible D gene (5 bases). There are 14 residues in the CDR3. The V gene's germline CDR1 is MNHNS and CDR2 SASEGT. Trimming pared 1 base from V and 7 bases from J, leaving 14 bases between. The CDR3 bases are TGTGCCAGCAGTGAAGACAGGAGCTTAAGTGAGCAGTACTTC. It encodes CASSEDRSLSEQYF.

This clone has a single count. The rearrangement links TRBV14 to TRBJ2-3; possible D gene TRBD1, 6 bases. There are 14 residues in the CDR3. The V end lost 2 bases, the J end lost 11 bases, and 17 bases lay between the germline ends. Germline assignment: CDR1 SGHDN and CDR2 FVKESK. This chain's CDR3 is CASSQFDRPRWQYF. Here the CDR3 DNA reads TGTGCCAGCAGCCAATTCGACAGGCCGCGATGGCAGTATTTT.

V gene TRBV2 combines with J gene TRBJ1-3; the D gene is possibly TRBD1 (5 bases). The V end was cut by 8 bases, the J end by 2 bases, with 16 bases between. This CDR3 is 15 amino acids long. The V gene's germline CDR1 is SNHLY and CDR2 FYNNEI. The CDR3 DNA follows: TGTGCCAGCCTTGAAAGAGGGACCACTGGAAACACCATATATTTT. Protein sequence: CASLERGTTGNTIYF.

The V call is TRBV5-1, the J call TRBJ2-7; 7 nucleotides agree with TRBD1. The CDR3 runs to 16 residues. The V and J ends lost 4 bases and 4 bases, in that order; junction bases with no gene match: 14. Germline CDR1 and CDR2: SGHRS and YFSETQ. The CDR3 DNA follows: TGCGCCAGCAGCACGGGACAGATCGGGTTTCAATACGAGCAGTACTTC. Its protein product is CASSTGQIGFQYEQYF.

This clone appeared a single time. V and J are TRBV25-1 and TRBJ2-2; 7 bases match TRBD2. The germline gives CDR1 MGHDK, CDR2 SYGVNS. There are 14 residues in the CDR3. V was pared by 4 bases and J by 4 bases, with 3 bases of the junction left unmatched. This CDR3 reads CASSVQRGTGELFF. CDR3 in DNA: TGTGCCAGCAGTGTCCAGCGGGGCACCGGGGAGCTGTTTTTT.

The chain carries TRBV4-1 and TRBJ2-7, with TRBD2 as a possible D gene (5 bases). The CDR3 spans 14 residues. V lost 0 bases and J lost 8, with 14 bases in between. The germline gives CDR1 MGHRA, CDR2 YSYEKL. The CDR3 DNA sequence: TGCGCCAGCAGCCAAGATCCGAGGGCGTGGCAGCAGTACTTC. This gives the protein CASSQDPRAWQQYF.

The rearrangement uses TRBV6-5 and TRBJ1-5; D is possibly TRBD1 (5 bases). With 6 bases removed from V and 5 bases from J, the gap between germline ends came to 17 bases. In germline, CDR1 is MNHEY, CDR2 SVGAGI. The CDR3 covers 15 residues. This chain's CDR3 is CASRQTSGFYQPQHF. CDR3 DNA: TGTGCCAGCAGACAAACTTCAGGGTTCTATCAGCCCCAGCATTTT.

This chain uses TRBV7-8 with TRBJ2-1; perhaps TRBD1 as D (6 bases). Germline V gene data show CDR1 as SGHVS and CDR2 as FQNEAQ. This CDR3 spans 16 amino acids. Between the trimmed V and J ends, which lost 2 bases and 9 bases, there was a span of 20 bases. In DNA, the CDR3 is TGTGCCAGCAGCTTAAACGAGCGAGGGGGATTCGGTGAGCAGTTCTTC. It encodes CASSLNERGGFGEQFF. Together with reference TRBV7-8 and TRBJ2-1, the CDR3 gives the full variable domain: GAGVSQSPRYKVAKRGQDVALRCDPISGHVSLFWYQQALGQGPEFLTYFQNEAQLDKSGLPSDRFFAERPEGSVSTLKIQRTQQEDSAVYLCASSLNERGGFGEQFFGPGTRLTVL.

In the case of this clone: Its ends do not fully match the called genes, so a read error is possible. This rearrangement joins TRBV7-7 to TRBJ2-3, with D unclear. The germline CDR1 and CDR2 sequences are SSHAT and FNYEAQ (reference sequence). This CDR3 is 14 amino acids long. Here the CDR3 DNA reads TGTGCTAGCAGCTTATCCATCGGACGGGATACGCAGTATTTT. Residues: CASSLSIGRDTQYF.

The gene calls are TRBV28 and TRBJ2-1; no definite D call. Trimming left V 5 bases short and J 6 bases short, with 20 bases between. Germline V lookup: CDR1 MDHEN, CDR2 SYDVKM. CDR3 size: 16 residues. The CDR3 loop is CASSAPGSTTLNEQFF. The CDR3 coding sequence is TGTGCCAGCAGTGCCCCTGGTTCCACAACCCTCAATGAGCAGTTCTTC.

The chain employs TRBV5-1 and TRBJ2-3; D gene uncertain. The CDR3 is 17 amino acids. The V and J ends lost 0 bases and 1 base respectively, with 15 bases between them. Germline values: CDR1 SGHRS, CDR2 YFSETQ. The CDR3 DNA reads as TGCGCCAGCAGCTTGGCGGGCGGAAGTCGCGGCACAGATACGCAGTATTTT. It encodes CASSLAGGSRGTDTQYF.

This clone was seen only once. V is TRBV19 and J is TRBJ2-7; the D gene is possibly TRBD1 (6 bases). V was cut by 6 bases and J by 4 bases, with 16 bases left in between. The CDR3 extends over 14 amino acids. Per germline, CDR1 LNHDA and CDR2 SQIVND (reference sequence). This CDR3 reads CASRPHTGWYEQYF. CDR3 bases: TGTGCCAGTAGGCCTCATACAGGGTGGTACGAGCAGTACTTC. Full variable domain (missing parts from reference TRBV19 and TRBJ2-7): DGGITQSPKYLFRKEGQNVTLSCEQNLNHDAMYWYRQDPGQGLRLIYYSQIVNDFQKGDIAEGYSVSREKKESFPLTVTSAQKNPTAFYLCASRPHTGWYEQYFGPGTRLTVT.

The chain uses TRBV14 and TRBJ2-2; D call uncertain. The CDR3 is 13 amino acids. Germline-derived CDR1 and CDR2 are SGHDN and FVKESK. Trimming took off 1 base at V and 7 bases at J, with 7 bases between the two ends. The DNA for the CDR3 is TGTGCCAGCAGCCAAGTCATTGGCGGGGAGCTGTTTTTT. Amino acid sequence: CASSQVIGGELFF.

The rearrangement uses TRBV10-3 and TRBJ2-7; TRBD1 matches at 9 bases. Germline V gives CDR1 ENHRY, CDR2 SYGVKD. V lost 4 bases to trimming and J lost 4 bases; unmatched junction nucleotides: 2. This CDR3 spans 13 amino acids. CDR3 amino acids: CAISGTGVYEQYF. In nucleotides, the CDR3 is TGTGCCATCAGTGGGACAGGGGTTTACGAGCAGTACTTC.

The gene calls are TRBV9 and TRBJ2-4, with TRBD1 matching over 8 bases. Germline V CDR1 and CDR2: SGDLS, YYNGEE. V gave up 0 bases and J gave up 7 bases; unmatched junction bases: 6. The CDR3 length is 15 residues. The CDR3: CASSVGHRGINIQYF. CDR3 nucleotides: TGTGCCAGCAGCGTAGGACACAGGGGGATTAACATTCAGTACTTC.

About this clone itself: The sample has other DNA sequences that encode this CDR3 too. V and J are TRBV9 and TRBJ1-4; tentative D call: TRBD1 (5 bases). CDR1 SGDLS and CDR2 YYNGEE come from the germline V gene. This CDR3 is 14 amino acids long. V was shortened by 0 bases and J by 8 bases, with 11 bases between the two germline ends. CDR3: CASSVVGTGEKLFF. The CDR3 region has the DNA TGTGCCAGCAGCGTAGTGGGGACCGGAGAAAAACTGTTTTTT.

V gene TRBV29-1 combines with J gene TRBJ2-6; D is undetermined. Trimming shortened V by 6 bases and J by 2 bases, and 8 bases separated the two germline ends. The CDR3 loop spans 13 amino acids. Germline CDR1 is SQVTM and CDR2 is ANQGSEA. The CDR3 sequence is CSVLAAGANVLTF. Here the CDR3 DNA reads TGCAGCGTCTTGGCCGCTGGGGCCAACGTCCTGACTTTC.

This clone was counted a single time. The CDR3 DNA reads as TGTGCCAGTAGTATTGAACGCAGGAACACTGAAGCTTTCTTT. Protein sequence: CASSIERRNTEAFF. The chain employs TRBV19 and TRBJ1-1; D call uncertain. The length of the CDR3 is 14 residues. The ends were cut back, 3 bases at V and 1 base at J, with 9 bases in the middle. CDR1 is LNHDA, CDR2 SQIVND, per germline (reference sequence).